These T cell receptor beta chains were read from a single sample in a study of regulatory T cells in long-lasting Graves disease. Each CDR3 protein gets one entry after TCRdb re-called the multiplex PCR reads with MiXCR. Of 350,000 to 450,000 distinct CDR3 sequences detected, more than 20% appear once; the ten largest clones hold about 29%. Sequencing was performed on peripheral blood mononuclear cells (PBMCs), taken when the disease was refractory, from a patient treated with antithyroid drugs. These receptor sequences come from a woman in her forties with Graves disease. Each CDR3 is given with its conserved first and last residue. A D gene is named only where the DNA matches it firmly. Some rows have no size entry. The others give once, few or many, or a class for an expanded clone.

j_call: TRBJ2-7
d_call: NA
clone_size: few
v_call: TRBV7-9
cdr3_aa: CASSLDLSVQYF
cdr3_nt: TGTGCCAGCAGCCTAGACTTGTCGGTGCAGTACTTC

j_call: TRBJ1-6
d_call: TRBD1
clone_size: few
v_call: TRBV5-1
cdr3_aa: CASSLEQGDYSPLHF
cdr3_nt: TGCGCCAGCAGCTTGGAACAGGGGGATTATTCACCCCTCCACTTT

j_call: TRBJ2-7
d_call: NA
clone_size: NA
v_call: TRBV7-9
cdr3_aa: CASSSRDLKTYEQYF
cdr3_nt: TGTGCCAGCAGCTCCCGGGACTTGAAGACCTACGAGCAGTACTTC

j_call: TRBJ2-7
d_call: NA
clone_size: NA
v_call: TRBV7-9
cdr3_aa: CASRPGHLYEQYF
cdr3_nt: TGTGCCAGCAGGCCTGGACACCTCTACGAGCAGTACTTC

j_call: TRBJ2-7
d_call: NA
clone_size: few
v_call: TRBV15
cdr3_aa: CATSRGEDYGQYF
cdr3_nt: TGTGCCACCAGCAGAGGAGAGGACTACGGGCAGTACTTC

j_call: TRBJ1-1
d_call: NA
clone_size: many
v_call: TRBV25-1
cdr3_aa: CASSASGISTMNTEAFF
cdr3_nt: TGTGCCAGCAGTGCATCAGGAATTTCTACTATGAACACTGAAGCTTTCTTT

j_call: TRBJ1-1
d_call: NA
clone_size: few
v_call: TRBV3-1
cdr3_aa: CASSRRTLNEAFF
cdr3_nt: TGTGCCAGCAGCCGCCGGACTCTCAACGAAGCTTTCTTT

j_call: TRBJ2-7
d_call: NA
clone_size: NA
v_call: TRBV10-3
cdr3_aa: CAISDVYEQYF
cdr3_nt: TGTGCCATCAGTGATGTATACGAGCAGTACTTC

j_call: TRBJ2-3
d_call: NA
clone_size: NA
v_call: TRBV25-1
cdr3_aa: CASSERQGTDTQYF
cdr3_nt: TGTGCCAGCAGTGAGAGGCAGGGCACAGATACGCAGTATTTT

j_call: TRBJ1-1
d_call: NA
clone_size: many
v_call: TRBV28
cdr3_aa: CASSTWDAEAFF
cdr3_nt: TGTGCCAGCAGTACTTGGGACGCTGAAGCTTTCTTT

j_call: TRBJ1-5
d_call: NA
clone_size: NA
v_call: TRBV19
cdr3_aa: CASSTAGTEDQPQHF
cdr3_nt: TGTGCCAGTAGTACCGCCGGGACGGAGGATCAGCCCCAGCATTTT

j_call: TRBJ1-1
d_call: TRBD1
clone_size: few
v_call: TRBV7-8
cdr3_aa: CASTLGQGGTEAFF
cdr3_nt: TGTGCCAGCACGTTGGGACAGGGTGGCACTGAAGCTTTCTTT

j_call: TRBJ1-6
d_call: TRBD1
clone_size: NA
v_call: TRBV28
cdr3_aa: CASSSRTGPNSPLHF
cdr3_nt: TGTGCCAGCAGTTCCAGGACAGGGCCTAATTCACCCCTCCACTTT